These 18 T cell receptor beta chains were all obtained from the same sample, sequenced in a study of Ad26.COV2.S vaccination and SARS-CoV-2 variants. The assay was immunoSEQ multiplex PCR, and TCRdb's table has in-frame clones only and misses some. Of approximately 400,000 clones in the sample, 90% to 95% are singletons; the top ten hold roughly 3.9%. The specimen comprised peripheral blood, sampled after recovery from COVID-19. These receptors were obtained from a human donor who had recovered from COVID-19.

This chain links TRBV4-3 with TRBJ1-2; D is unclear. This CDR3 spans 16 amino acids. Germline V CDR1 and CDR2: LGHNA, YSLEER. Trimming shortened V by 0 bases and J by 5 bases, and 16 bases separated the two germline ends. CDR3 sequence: CASSQDPQPQSYGYTF. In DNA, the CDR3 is TGCGCCAGCAGCCAAGATCCGCAGCCTCAGTCTTATGGCTACACCTTC.

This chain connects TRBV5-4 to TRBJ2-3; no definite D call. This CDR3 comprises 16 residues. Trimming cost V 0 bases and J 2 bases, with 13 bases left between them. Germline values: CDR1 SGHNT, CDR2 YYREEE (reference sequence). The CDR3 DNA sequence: TGTGCCAGCAGCTTGGGGGCTAGGTCGAACACAGATACGCAGTATTTT. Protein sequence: CASSLGARSNTDTQYF.

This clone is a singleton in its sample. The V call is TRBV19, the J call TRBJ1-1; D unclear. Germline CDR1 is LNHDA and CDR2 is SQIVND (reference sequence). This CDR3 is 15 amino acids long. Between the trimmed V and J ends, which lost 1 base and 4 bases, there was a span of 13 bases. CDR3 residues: CASSIGGSSGTEAFF. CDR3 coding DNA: TGTGCCAGTAGTATAGGTGGCTCCTCCGGCACTGAAGCTTTCTTT.

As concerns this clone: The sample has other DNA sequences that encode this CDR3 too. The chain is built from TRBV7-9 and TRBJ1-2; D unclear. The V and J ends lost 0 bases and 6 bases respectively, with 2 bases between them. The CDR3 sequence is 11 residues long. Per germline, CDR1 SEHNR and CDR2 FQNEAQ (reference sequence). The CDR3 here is CASSLADGYTF. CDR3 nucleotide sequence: TGTGCCAGCAGCTTAGCGGATGGCTACACCTTC. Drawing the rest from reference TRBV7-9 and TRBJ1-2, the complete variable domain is DTGVSQNPRHKITKRGQNVTFRCDPISEHNRLYWYRQTLGQGPEFLTYFQNEAQLEKSRLLSDRFSAERPKGSFSTLEIQRTEQGDSAMYLCASSLADGYTFGSGTRLTVV.

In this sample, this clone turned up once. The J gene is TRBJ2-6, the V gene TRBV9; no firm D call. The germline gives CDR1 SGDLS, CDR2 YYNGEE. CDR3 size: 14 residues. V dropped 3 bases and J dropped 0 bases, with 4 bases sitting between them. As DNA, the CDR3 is TGTGCCAGCAGCGGCTACTCTGGGGCCAACGTCCTGACTTTC. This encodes CASSGYSGANVLTF.

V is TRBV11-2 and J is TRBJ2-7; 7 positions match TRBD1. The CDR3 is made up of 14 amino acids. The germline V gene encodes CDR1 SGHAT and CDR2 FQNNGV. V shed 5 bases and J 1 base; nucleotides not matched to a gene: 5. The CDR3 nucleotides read TGTGCCAGCAGCGCACAGGGGAAATCCTACGAGCAGTACTTC. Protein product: CASSAQGKSYEQYF. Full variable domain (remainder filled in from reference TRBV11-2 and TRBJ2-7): EAGVAQSPRYKIIEKRQSVAFWCNPISGHATLYWYQQILGQGPKLLIQFQNNGVVDDSQLPKDRFSAERLKGVDSTLKIQPAKLEDSAVYLCASSAQGKSYEQYFGPGTRLTVT.

The CDR3 nucleotides are TGTGCCAGCAGCCAAGTCCCGGGAGGCAGGGGGCATGAAGACACCTTC. It translates to CASSQVPGGRGHEDTF. This chain links TRBV3-1 (or the pseudogene TRBV3-2) with TRBJ1-2, with 8 bases that match TRBD1. In germline, CDR1 is LGHDT, CDR2 YNNKEL (reference sequence). With V trimmed by 1 base and J by 12 bases, 16 bases remained unmatched. This CDR3 is 16 amino acids long.

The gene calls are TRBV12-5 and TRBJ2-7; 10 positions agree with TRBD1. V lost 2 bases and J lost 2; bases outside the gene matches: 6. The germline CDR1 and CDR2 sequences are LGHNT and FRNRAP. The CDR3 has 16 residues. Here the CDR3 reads CASGLPPGQGPYEQYF. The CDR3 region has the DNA TGTGCTAGTGGTTTGCCGCCGGGACAGGGGCCCTACGAGCAGTACTTC.

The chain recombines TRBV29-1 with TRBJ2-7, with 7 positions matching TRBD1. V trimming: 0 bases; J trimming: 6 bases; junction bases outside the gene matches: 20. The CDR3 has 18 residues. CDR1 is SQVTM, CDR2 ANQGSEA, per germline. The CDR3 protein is CSVEDTGDSFSRAGEQYF. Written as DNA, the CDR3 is TGCAGCGTTGAAGATACAGGGGACAGCTTTTCTCGGGCTGGCGAGCAGTACTTC.

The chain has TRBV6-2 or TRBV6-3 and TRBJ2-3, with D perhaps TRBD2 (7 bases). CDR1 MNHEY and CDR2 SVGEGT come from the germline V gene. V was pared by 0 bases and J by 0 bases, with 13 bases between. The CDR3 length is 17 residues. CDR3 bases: TGTGCCAGCAGTTACTCCCCCGGGGGGCCTAGCACAGATACGCAGTATTTT. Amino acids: CASSYSPGGPSTDTQYF.

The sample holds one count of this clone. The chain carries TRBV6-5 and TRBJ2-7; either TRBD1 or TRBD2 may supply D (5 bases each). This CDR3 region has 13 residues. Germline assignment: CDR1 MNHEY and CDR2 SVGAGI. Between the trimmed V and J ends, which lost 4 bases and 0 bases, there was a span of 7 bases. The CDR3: CASSWDASYEQYF. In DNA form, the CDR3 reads TGTGCCAGCAGTTGGGACGCCTCCTACGAGCAGTACTTC.

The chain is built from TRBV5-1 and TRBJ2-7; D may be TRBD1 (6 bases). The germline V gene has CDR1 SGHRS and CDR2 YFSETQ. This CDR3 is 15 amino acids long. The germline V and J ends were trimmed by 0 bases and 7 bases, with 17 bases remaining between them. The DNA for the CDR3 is TGCGCCAGCAGCTTGGCCCACCTCGGAAGGGGGGAGCAGTACTTC. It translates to CASSLAHLGRGEQYF.

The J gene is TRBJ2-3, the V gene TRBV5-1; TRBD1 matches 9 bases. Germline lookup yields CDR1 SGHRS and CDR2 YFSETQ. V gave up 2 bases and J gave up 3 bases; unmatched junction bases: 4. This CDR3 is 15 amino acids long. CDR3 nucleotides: TGCGCCAGCAGCTTTGGGACAGGGACGACAGATACGCAGTATTTT. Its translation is CASSFGTGTTDTQYF.

The CDR3 DNA follows: TGTGCCAGCAGCTTAAGGCAGCGACTAGCCGAGACCCAGTACTTC. It is translated as CASSLRQRLAETQYF. The V and J genes are TRBV13 and TRBJ2-5, with 7 bases fitting TRBD2. The CDR3 extends over 15 amino acids. Germline CDR1 PRHDT, CDR2 FYEKMQ (reference sequence). J was trimmed by 5 bases and V by 2 bases; bases with no gene match: 8. Filled out from reference TRBV13 and TRBJ2-5, the complete variable domain reads AAGVIQSPRHLIKEKRETATLKCYPIPRHDTVYWYQQGPGQDPQFLISFYEKMQSDKGSIPDRFSAQQFSDYHSELNMSSLELGDSALYFCASSLRQRLAETQYFGPGTRLLVL.

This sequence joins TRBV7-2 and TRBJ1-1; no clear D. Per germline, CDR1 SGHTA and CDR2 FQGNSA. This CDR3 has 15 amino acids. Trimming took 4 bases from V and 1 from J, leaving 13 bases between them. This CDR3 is CASSSIGLENTEAFF. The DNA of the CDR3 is TGTGCCAGCAGCTCCATAGGACTAGAGAACACTGAAGCTTTCTTT.

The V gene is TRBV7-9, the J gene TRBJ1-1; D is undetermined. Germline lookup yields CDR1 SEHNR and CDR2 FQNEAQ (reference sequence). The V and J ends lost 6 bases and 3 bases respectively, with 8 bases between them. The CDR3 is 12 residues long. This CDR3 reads CASSHLYTEAFF. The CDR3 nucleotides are TGTGCCAGCAGTCACCTCTACACTGAAGCTTTCTTT.

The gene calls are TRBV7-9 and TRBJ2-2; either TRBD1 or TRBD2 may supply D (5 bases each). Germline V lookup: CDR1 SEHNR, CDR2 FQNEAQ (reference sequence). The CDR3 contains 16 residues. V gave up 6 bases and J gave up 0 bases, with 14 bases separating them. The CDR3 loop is CASRVPGPTNTGELFF. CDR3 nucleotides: TGTGCCAGCAGGGTACCGGGACCTACGAACACCGGGGAGCTGTTTTTT.

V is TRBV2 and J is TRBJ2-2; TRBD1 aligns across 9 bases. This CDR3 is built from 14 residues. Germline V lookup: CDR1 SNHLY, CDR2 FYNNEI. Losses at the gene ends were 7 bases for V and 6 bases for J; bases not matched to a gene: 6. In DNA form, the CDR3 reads TGTGCCAGCATCGACAGGGGGTATCCCGGGGAGCTGTTTTTT. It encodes CASIDRGYPGELFF.